This TCR beta chain was identified in a study of control samples from healthy donors and cancer patients. Germline assignment: CDR1 SGHTA and CDR2 FQGNSA. The CDR3 extends over 16 amino acids. V lost 2 bases and J lost 6; bases outside the gene matches: 9. Using immunoSEQ multiplex PCR, the repertoire was profiled, and TCRdb retains in-frame clones only, with some absent. The sample holds about 92,000 clones; 82% are singletons and the top ten take 8.5% to 10%. Specimen: blood. This chain joins TRBV7-2 and TRBJ2-1; 8 positions agree with TRBD2. This receptor was obtained from a woman in her sixties or seventies in good health. The CDR3 is CASSLSPGLVSNEQFF. The DNA for the CDR3 is TGTGCCAGCAGCTTATCCCCGGGACTAGTATCCAATGAGCAGTTCTTC. The complete variable domain, with remaining parts taken from reference TRBV7-2 and TRBJ2-1, reads GAGVSQSPSNKVTEKGKDVELRCDPISGHTALYWYRQSLGQGLEFLIYFQGNSAPDKSGLPSDRFSAERTGGSVSTLTIQRTQQEDSAVYLCASSLSPGLVSNEQFFGPGTRLTVL.